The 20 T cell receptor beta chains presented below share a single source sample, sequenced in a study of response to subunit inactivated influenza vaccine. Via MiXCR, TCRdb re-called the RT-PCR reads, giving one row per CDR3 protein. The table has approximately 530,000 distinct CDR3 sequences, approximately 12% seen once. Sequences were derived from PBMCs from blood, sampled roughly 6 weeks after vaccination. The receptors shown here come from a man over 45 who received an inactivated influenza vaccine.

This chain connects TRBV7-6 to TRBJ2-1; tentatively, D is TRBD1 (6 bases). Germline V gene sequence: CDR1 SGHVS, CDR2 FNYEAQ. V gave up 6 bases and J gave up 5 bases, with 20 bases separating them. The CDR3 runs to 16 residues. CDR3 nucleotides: TGTGCCAGCAGTACCCAGGGGTTTGATTCGGACAATGAGCAGTTCTTC. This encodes CASSTQGFDSDNEQFF.

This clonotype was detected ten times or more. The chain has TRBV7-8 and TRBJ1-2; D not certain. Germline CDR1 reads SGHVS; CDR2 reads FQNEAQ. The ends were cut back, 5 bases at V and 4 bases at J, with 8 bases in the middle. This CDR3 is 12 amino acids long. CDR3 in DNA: TGTGCCAGCAGCCAGAACTTCTATGGCTACACCTTC. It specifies CASSQNFYGYTF.

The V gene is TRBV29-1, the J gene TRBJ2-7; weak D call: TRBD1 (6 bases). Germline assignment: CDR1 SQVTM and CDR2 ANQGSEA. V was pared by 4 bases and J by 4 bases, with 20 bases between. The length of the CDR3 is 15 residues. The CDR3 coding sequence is TGCAGCGTTGCCGCGGGCCAGGGGAATATATACGAGCAGTACTTC. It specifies CSVAAGQGNIYEQYF.

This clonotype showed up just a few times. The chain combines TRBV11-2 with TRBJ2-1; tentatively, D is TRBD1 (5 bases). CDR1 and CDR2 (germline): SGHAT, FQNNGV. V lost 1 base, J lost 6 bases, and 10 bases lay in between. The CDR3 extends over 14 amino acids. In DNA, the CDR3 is TGTGCCAGCAGCTTAGGTCTCCAGGGCAATGAGCAGTTCTTC. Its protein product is CASSLGLQGNEQFF. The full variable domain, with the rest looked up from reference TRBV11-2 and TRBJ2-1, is EAGVAQSPRYKIIEKRQSVAFWCNPISGHATLYWYQQILGQGPKLLIQFQNNGVVDDSQLPKDRFSAERLKGVDSTLKIQPAKLEDSAVYLCASSLGLQGNEQFFGPGTRLTVL.

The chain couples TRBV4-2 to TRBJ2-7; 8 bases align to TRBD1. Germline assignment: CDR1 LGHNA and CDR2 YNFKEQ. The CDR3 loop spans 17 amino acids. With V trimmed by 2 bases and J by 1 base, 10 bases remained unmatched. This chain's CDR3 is CASSQQGQGEISYEQYF. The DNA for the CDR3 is TGTGCCAGCAGCCAACAAGGACAGGGTGAAATATCCTACGAGCAGTACTTC.

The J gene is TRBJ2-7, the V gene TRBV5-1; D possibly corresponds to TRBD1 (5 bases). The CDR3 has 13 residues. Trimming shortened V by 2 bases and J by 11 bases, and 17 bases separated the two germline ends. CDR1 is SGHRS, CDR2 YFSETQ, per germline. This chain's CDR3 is CASSFNPRDFEYF. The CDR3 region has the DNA TGCGCCAGCAGCTTTAACCCCAGGGATTTCGAGTACTTC.

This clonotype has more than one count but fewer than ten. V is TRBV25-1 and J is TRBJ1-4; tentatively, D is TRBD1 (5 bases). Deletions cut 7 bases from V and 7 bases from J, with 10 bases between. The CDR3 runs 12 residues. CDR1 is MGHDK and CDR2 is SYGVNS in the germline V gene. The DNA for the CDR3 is TGTGCCAGCAACCCGGGGGGTGAAAAACTGTTTTTT. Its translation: CASNPGGEKLFF.

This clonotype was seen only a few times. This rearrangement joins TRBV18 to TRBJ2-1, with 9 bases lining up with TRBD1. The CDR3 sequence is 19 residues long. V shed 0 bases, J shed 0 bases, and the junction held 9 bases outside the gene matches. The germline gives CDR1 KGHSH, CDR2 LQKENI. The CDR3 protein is CASSPPATGGPSSYNEQFF. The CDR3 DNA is TGTGCCAGCTCACCACCCGCGACAGGGGGGCCAAGCTCCTACAATGAGCAGTTCTTC.

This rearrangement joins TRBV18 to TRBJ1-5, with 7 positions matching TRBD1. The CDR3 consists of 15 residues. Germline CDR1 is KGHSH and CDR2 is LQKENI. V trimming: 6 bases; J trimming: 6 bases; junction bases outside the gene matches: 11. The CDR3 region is CASSQTGARGQPQHF. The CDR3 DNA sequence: TGTGCCAGCTCCCAAACAGGGGCGCGAGGTCAGCCCCAGCATTTT.

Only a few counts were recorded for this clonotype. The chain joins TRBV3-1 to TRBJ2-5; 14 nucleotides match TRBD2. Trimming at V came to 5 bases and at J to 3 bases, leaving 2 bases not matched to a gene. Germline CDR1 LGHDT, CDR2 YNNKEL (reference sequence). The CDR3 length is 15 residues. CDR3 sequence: CASSWGLAGEETQYF. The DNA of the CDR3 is TGTGCCAGCAGCTGGGGACTAGCGGGGGAAGAGACCCAGTACTTC.

The CDR3 DNA reads as TGTGCCAGCAGCTGGGACAGGACGAACACTGAAGCTTTCTTT. Protein product: CASSWDRTNTEAFF. The chain is built from TRBV12-3 or TRBV12-4 and TRBJ1-1; TRBD1 aligns across 8 bases. After removal of 6 bases from V and 1 base from J, the junction contained 4 bases not matched to a gene. This CDR3 has 14 residues.

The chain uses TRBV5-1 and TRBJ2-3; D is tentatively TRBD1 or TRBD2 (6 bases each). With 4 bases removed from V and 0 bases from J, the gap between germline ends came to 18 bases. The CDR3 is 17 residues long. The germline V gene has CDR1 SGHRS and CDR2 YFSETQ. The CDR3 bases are TGCGCCAGCAGCCGCCCCTCTACAGGGACTAGCACAGATACGCAGTATTTT. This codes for CASSRPSTGTSTDTQYF.

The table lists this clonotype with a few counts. As DNA, the CDR3 is TGTGCCAGCAGTCCCATCGGGACTAGCGGGAGCCTATACAATGAGCAGTTCTTC. Translated, it gives CASSPIGTSGSLYNEQFF. The chain uses TRBV27 and TRBJ2-1; 14 bases map to TRBD2. The germline CDR1 and CDR2 sequences are MNHEY and SMNVEV (reference sequence). The CDR3 contains 18 residues. Trimming cost V 5 bases and J 4 bases; bases outside gene matches: 10.

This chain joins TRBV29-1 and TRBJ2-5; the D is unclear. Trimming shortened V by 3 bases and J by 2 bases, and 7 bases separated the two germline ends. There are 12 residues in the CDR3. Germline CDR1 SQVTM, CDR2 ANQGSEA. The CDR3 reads CSVDFAQETQYF. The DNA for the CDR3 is TGCAGCGTTGATTTCGCTCAAGAGACCCAGTACTTC.

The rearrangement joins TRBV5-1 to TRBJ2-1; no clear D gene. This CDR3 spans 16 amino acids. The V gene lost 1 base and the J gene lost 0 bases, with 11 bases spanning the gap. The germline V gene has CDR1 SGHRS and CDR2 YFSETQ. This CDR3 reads CASSLTAPSSYNEQFF. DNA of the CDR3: TGCGCCAGCAGCTTGACAGCTCCCAGCTCCTACAATGAGCAGTTCTTC.

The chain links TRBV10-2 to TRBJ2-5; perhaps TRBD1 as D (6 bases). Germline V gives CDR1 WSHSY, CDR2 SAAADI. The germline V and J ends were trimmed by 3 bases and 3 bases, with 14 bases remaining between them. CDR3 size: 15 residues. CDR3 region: CASSDARGREETQYF. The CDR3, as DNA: TGCGCCAGCAGTGACGCCAGGGGAAGGGAAGAGACCCAGTACTTC.

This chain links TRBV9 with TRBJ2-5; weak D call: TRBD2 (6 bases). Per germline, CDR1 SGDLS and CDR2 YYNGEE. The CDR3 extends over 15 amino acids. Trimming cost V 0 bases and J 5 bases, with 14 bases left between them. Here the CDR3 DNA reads TGTGCCAGCAGCGTAGGGGAGGCCCCGACGGAGACCCAGTACTTC. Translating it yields CASSVGEAPTETQYF.

CDR3 protein: CASRFFRGSDEQYF. CDR3 DNA sequence: TGTGCCAGCAGGTTTTTCCGGGGTAGCGACGAGCAGTACTTC. The chain is built from TRBV27 and TRBJ2-7; tentatively, D is TRBD2 (5 bases). The CDR3 spans 14 residues. V was shortened by 6 bases and J by 5 bases, with 17 bases between the two germline ends. From germline, CDR1 is MNHEY and CDR2 SMNVEV (reference sequence).

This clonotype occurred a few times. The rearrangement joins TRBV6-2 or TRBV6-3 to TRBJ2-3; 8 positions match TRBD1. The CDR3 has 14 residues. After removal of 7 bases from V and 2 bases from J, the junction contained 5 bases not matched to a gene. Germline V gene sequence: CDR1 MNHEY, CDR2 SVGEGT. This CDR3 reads CASNRDRSTDTQYF. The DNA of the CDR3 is TGTGCCAGCAACCGGGACAGGTCCACAGATACGCAGTATTTT.

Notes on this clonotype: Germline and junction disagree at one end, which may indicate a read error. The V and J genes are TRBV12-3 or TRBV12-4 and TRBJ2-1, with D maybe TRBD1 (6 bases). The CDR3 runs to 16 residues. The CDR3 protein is CASSPRDTTGYNERFF. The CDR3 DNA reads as TGTGCCAGCAGCCCACGGGACACGACTGGCTACAATGAGCGGTTCTTC.